The 15 T cell receptor beta chains reported below all come from one sample, sequenced in a study of CD8 T cells in Susac syndrome. Random hexamers primed reverse transcription of about 0.45 to 1 ug RNA. MiXCR, applied by TCRdb to the immunoSEQ multiplex PCR reads, yields one record per CDR3 protein. The table lists over 150,000 distinct CDR3 sequences, just under 95% of them singletons. Sequenced input: CD4+ T cells from PBMCs. The source of these receptors is a human donor with Susac syndrome.

CDR3 in amino acids: CASSLGVPRGGEEQFF. The CDR3 region has the DNA TGTGCCAGCAGCTTAGGCGTCCCGCGAGGCGGGGAGGAGCAGTTCTTC. The chain is built from TRBV7-9 and TRBJ2-1, with D possibly TRBD2 on 6 matching bases. There are 16 residues in the CDR3. CDR1 and CDR2 from the germline V gene are SEHNR and FQNEAQ (reference sequence). Trimming removed 1 base at V and 10 bases at J, with 20 bases between.

This clonotype was recorded only once. The genes are TRBV29-1 and TRBJ1-1; D remains unclear. There are 13 residues in the CDR3. Germline V lookup: CDR1 SQVTM, CDR2 ANQGSEA. Trimming pared 5 bases from V and 1 base from J, leaving 11 bases between. The CDR3 DNA is TGCAGCGTTTTAGGTTTGGGGAACACTGAAGCTTTCTTT. Its translation: CSVLGLGNTEAFF.

This chain joins TRBV28 and TRBJ1-1; D may be TRBD1 (5 bases). The V gene's germline CDR1 is MDHEN and CDR2 SYDVKM. V lost 7 bases and J 13 bases, leaving 19 bases between the germline ends. CDR3 length equals 12 residues. The CDR3 region has the DNA TGTGCCAGCACTACGGGACTCGCCGGGCATTTCTTT. Its translation is CASTTGLAGHFF.

The V and J genes are TRBV30 and TRBJ2-4, with 8 bases fitting TRBD1. V was clipped by 0 bases and J by 8 bases; unmatched bases: 3. The CDR3 runs to 13 residues. Germline CDR1 GTSNPN, CDR2 SVGIG (reference sequence). For the CDR3, the DNA is TGTGCCTGGAGTGTCGGACAGGGTGACATTCAGTACTTC. Encoded protein: CAWSVGQGDIQYF.

The rearrangement uses TRBV24-1 and TRBJ2-5; D is perhaps TRBD1 (5 bases). With 0 bases removed from V and 4 bases from J, the gap between germline ends came to 11 bases. Germline values: CDR1 KGHDR, CDR2 SFDVKD. The CDR3 sequence is 15 residues long. CDR3 nucleotide sequence: TGTGCCACCAGTGATTTGCGTACAGGACCAGAGACCCAGTACTTC. This sequence encodes CATSDLRTGPETQYF.

The V and J genes are TRBV2 and TRBJ1-2, with D maybe TRBD1 (6 bases). This CDR3 has 13 amino acids. The V end was cut by 6 bases, the J end by 8 bases, with 16 bases between. Germline-derived CDR1 and CDR2 are SNHLY and FYNNEI. CDR3 DNA: TGTGCCAGCAGGGGTGCGGGGGCAGGAGGCTACACCTTC. Amino acid sequence: CASRGAGAGGYTF. Full variable domain (outside the CDR3, taken from reference TRBV2 and TRBJ1-2): EPEVTQTPSHQVTQMGQEVILRCVPISNHLYFYWYRQILGQKVEFLVSFYNNEISEKSEIFDDQFSVERPDGSNFTLKIRSTKLEDSAMYFCASRGAGAGGYTFGSGTRLTVV.

The V call is TRBV28, the J call TRBJ2-6; no clear D. Germline V lookup: CDR1 MDHEN, CDR2 SYDVKM. V dropped 6 bases and J dropped 6 bases, with 15 bases sitting between them. The CDR3 runs 15 residues. The CDR3 sequence is CASSPPALQANVLTF. CDR3 DNA sequence: TGTGCCAGCAGCCCCCCAGCCTTGCAGGCCAACGTCCTGACTTTC.

This chain joins TRBV15 and TRBJ2-2, with 10 bases fitting TRBD2. V trimming: 5 bases; J trimming: 7 bases; junction bases outside the gene matches: 7. Germline V gives CDR1 LNHNV, CDR2 YYDKDF (reference sequence). The CDR3 has 15 residues. The CDR3 here is CATSPSGSPNGELFF. CDR3 in DNA: TGTGCCACCAGCCCTAGCGGGAGTCCCAACGGGGAGCTGTTTTTT.

In DNA form, the CDR3 reads TGTGCCATCAGTGAGGCTCTCTTAGGGGAGCAGTACTTC. Translation: CAISEALLGEQYF. The chain combines TRBV10-3 with TRBJ2-7; D unclear. CDR3 length: 13 residues. Trimming removed 2 bases at V and 7 bases at J, with 12 bases between. Germline V lookup: CDR1 ENHRY, CDR2 SYGVKD.

In its sample, this clonotype was seen a few times. The DNA of the CDR3 is TGTGCCAGCAGCCGCCGGGATGGTGGCTACACCTTC. Protein sequence: CASSRRDGGYTF. This sequence joins TRBV14 and TRBJ1-2; D unresolved. Germline-derived CDR1 and CDR2 are SGHDN and FVKESK. The length of the CDR3 is 12 residues. Trimming left V 4 bases short and J 7 bases short, with 10 bases between.

A single count supports this clonotype. The DNA of the CDR3 is TGTGCCAGCAGCCAGAGACAGGGGTGGACTGAAGCTTTCTTT. Its translation is CASSQRQGWTEAFF. J is TRBJ1-1 and V is TRBV4-2, with 8 positions matching TRBD1. V shed 3 bases and J 5 bases; nucleotides not matched to a gene: 5. Germline lookup yields CDR1 LGHNA and CDR2 YNFKEQ. This CDR3 spans 14 amino acids.

This clonotype occurred a few times. The V call is TRBV30, the J call TRBJ2-7; D is uncertain. Trimming removed 1 base from V and 5 bases from J, with 9 bases in between. CDR3 length equals 12 residues. Germline V gene sequence: CDR1 GTSNPN, CDR2 SVGIG (reference sequence). The CDR3 loop reads CAWSDSGDEQYF. In DNA form, the CDR3 reads TGTGCCTGGAGTGACTCAGGAGACGAGCAGTACTTC.

V and J are TRBV5-1 and TRBJ2-5; TRBD1 aligns across 8 bases. Germline CDR1 reads SGHRS; CDR2 reads YFSETQ. This CDR3 is built from 17 residues. V dropped 1 base and J dropped 4; count of bases not matched to a gene: 12. The DNA for the CDR3 is TGCGCCAGCAGCTTGACCCGCGGGACAGGTGTCGCAGAGACCCAGTACTTC. Protein: CASSLTRGTGVAETQYF. The full variable domain, rest sourced from reference TRBV5-1 and TRBJ2-5, is KAGVTQTPRYLIKTRGQQVTLSCSPISGHRSVSWYQQTPGQGLQFLFEYFSETQRNKGNFPGRFSGRQFSNSRSEMNVSTLELGDSALYLCASSLTRGTGVAETQYFGPGTRLLVL.

The genes are TRBV2 and TRBJ1-5; D is undetermined. V lost 4 bases and J 0 bases, leaving 4 bases between the germline ends. The CDR3 extends over 13 amino acids. The germline CDR1 and CDR2 sequences are SNHLY and FYNNEI. Written as DNA, the CDR3 is TGTGCCAGCAGTGCGGGTAGCAATCAGCCCCAGCATTTT. It encodes CASSAGSNQPQHF.

The rearrangement uses TRBV6-2 or TRBV6-3 and TRBJ2-7; possible D gene TRBD2, 5 bases. V gave up 6 bases and J gave up 3 bases, with 12 bases separating them. The CDR3 runs 13 residues. CDR1 and CDR2 from the germline V gene are MNHEY and SVGEGT. Written as DNA, the CDR3 is TGTGCCAGCAGACCCCCCGGGGACTACGAGCAGTACTTC. Translating it yields CASRPPGDYEQYF.